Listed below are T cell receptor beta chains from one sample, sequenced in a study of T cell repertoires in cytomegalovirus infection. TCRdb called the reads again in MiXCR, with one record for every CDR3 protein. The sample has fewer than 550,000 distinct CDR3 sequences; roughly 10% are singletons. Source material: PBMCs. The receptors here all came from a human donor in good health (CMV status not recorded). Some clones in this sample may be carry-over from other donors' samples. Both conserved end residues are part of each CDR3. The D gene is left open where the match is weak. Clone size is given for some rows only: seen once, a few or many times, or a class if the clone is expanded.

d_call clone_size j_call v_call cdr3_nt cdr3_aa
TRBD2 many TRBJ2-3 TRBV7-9 TGTGCCAGCAGCGCCGGGAGCGGGAGTACTCCCCATGGGGATACGCAGTATTTT CASSAGSGSTPHGDTQYF
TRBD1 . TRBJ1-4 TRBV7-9 TGTGCCAGCAGCCCACGACAGGGGGCGGAAAAACTGTTTTTT CASSPRQGAEKLFF
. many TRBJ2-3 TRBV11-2 TGTGCCAGCAGCCCCGGGACAATCGGAACAGATACGCAGTATTTT CASSPGTIGTDTQYF
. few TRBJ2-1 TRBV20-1 TGCAGTGCTAAGGACGTTGCAGGCAATGAGCAGTTCTTC CSAKDVAGNEQFF
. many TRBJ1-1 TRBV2 TGTGCCAGCAGCGGGGCAGAGAACACTGAAGCTTTCTTT CASSGAENTEAFF
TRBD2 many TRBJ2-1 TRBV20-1 TGCAGTGCTAGAGGGCACCATCACGATAGCGGGCCGAGCTCCTACAATGAGCAGTTCTTC CSARGHHHDSGPSSYNEQFF
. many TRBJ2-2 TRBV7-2 TGTGCCAGCAGCCCCAATGCCCACTACTTGCGGGCCGGGGAGCTGTTTTTT CASSPNAHYLRAGELFF
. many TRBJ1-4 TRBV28 TGTGCCAGCAGTCGCCCCCGGACAGATGTTGATGAAAAACTGTTTTTT CASSRPRTDVDEKLFF
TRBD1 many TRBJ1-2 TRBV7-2 TGTGCCAGCAGCTTAGGAAATCATTGGGACAGTAGTGACCTTGGCTACACCTTC CASSLGNHWDSSDLGYTF
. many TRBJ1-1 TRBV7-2 TGTGCCAGCAGCCCAGGGCCCAGCATTGAAGCTTTCTTT CASSPGPSIEAFF
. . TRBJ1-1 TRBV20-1 TGCAGTGCTTCCGACGGACGGGGAAACACTGAAGCTTTCTTT CSASDGRGNTEAFF
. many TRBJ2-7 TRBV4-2 TGTGCCAGCAGCCAAGAATTAGGTTGGGTCGAGCAGTACTTC CASSQELGWVEQYF
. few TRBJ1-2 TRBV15 TGTGCCACCAGCAGAGACCGGACCGCTAACTATGGCTACACCTTC CATSRDRTANYGYTF
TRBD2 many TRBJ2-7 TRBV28 TGTGCCAGCAGTTTTGTTACGCGGGGACTAGCGGGAGTCAAGAGCTACGAGCAGTACTTC CASSFVTRGLAGVKSYEQYF
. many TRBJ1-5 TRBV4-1 TGCGCCAGCAGCCAAGGAGGGGCGGGATTAGAAAATCAGCCCCAGCATTTT CASSQGGAGLENQPQHF
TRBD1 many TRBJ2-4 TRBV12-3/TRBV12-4 TGTGCCAGCAGTCGGCGGGACAGGGAGGCCAAAAACATTCAGTACTTC CASSRRDREAKNIQYF
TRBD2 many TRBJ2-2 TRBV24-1 TGTGCCACCAGTGCCCGCGGGAGATACACCGGGGAGCTGTTTTTT CATSARGRYTGELFF
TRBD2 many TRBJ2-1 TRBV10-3 TGTGCCATCAGTGAGTGGGAGGGGAGGAATGAGCAGTTCTTC CAISEWEGRNEQFF
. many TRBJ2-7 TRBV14 TGTGCCAGCAGCCAAATTGTAGAGACCGAGCAGTACTTC CASSQIVETEQYF
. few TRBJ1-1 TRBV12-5 TGTGCTAGTGGTTTGCCACGATCAGGTGGAGCTTTCTTT CASGLPRSGGAFF
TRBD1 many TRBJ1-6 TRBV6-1 TGTGCCAGCAGTAACAGGGGTTCACCCCTCCACTTT CASSNRGSPLHF
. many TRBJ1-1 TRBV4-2 TGTGCCAGCAGCCAAGATGTGGGGAACACTGAAGCTTTCTTT CASSQDVGNTEAFF
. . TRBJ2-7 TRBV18 TGTGCCAGCTCCCCCCTCGGGGAGGGGGCATCTAGGGAGCAGTACTTC CASSPLGEGASREQYF
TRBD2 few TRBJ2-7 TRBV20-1 TGCAGTGCTAGCGGCCTGGCGGGGGGAGAGCAGTACTTC CSASGLAGGEQYF
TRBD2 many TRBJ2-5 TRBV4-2 TGTGCCAGCAGCCGTGTGCTGGGACTAGCGGAGCGCGGGGAGACCCAGTACTTC CASSRVLGLAERGETQYF
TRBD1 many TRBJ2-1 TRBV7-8 TGTGCCAGCAGCGTGCTCCGGGACAGACCCTACAATGAGCAGTTCTTC CASSVLRDRPYNEQFF
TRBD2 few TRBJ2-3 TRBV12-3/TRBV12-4 TGTGCCAGCAGGTTAGCGGGGAACCCAGATACGCAGTATTTT CASRLAGNPDTQYF
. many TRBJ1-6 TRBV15 TGTGCCACCAGCAGAGATGACGGTCGGAGTAATTCACCCCTCCACTTT CATSRDDGRSNSPLHF
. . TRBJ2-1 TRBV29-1 TGCAGCGTTGTGACTTACAATGAGCAGTTCTTC CSVVTYNEQFF
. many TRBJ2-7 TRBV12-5 TGTGCTAGTGCCCCAGGACCCTACGAGCAGTACTTC CASAPGPYEQYF
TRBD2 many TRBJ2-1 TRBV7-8 TGTGCCAGCAGGTCTGGACTAGCGGGCAGGAATGAGCAGTTCTTC CASRSGLAGRNEQFF
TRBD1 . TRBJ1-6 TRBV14 TGTGCCAGCAGCCAGATACAGGGGAAGAACTATAATTCACCCCTCCACTTT CASSQIQGKNYNSPLHF
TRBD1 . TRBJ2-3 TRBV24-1 TGTGCCACCAGTGATCCGGGGGACAGGGGGACAGATACGCAGTATTTT CATSDPGDRGTDTQYF
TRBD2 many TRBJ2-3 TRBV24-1 TGTGCCACCAGTGATTCCAGACTAGCGGGAGAGCCAGAGGAGCTCACAGATACGCAGTATTTT CATSDSRLAGEPEELTDTQYF
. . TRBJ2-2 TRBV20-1 TGCAGTGCTAGGGGGAACACCGGGGAGCTGTTTTTT CSARGNTGELFF
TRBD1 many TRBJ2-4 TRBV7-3 TGTGCCAGCAGCCCTAGGACAGGGGAGGACATTCAGTACTTC CASSPRTGEDIQYF
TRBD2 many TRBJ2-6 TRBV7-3 TGTGCCAGCAGCTTAAGGTTTAGCGGGGCCCCCTCTGGGGCCAACGTCCTGACTTTC CASSLRFSGAPSGANVLTF
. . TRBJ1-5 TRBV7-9 TGTGCCAGCAGCTTATACCCTCTAAACAGTTCCCAGCATTTT CASSLYPLNSSQHF
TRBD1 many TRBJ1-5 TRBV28 TGTGCCAGCAGCCCGGACAGGGGGAACAATCAGCCCCAGCATTTT CASSPDRGNNQPQHF
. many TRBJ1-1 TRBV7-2 TGTGCCAGCAGCCTTCAACAGGGAGTAAGCACTGAAGCTTTCTTT CASSLQQGVSTEAFF
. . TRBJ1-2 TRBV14 TGTGCCAGCAGCTACCCCCCGCACCGTTATGGCTACACCTTC CASSYPPHRYGYTF
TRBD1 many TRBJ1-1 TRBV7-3 TGTGCCAGCAGCTTAACCGGACAGGTGGTTTCCTTT CASSLTGQVVSF
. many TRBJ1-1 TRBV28 TGTGCCACGGAAGAGGGCACTGAAGCTTTCTTT CATEEGTEAFF
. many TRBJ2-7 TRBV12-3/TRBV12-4 TGTGCCAGCACCCCTCGGGGGCCGATCTACGAGCAGTACTTC CASTPRGPIYEQYF
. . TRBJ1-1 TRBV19 TGTGCCAGTAGTATTGTGGTAAACACTGAAGCTTTCTTT CASSIVVNTEAFF
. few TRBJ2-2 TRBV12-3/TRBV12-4 TGTGCCAGCAGTTTCAGCGGAAGCGGTGCGTGGGAGCTGTTTTTT CASSFSGSGAWELFF
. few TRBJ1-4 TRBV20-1 TGCAGTGCTAGAGTCCCCGGCCTAGAAAAACTGTTTTTT CSARVPGLEKLFF
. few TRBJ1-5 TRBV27 TGTGCCAGCAGTTTGACGAGTAGCAATCAGCCCCAGCATTTT CASSLTSSNQPQHF
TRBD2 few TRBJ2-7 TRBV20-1 TGCAGTGCTAGAGTCGGGGGGGGCTCCTACGAGCAGTACTTC CSARVGGGSYEQYF
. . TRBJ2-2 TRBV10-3 TGTGCCATCAGTGAGCTGGGGATCACCGGGGAGCTGTTTTTT CAISELGITGELFF
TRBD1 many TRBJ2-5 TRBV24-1 TGTGCCACCAGTGATACCCCCGGACAGGGCGTCGACGAGACCCAGTACTTC CATSDTPGQGVDETQYF
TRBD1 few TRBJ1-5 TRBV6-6 TGTGCCAGCAGTTACTTGACAGGGAGCAATCAGCCCCAGCATTTT CASSYLTGSNQPQHF
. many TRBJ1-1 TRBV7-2 TGTGCCAGCAGCTTATGGGAAATGGGGTCTTTCTTT CASSLWEMGSFF
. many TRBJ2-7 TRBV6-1 TGTGCCAGCGGTTCTTCGCCCTACGAGCAGTACTTC CASGSSPYEQYF
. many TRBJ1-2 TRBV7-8 TGTGCCAGCACTCCAACGGAGGGTAACTATGGCTACACCTTC CASTPTEGNYGYTF